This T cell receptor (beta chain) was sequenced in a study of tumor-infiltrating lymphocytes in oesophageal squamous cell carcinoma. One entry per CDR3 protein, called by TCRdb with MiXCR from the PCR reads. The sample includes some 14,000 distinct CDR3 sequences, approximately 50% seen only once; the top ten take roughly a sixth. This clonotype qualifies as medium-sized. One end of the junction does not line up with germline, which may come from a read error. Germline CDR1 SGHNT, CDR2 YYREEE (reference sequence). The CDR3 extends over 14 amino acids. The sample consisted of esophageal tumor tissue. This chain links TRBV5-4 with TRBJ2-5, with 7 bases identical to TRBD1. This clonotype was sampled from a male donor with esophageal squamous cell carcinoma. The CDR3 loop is CASSLGQGEETQYF. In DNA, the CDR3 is TGCGCCAGCAGCTTGGGCCAGGGGGAGGAGACCCAGTACTTC. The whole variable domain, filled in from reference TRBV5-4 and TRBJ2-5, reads ETGVTQSPTHLIKTRGQQVTLRCSSQSGHNTVSWYQQALGQGPQFIFQYYREEENGRGNFPPRFSGLQFPNYSSELNVNALELDDSALYLCASSLGQGEETQYFGPGTRLLVL.